One and the same sample provided the 21 T cell receptor beta chains below, sequenced in a study of vaccination effects on CD4 cells after COVID-19 (dated 2022 in TCRdb). Antigens for these TCRs are unknown. Library generation was performed with the immunoSEQ multiplex PCR assay. TCRdb retrieved this table from immuneACCESS and kept in-frame rearrangements only. Not all clones are present; in checked studies, unresolved V genes account for under half, and no reason is known for the remainder. Counted in this sample were tens of thousands of clones; around 69% of them appeared once. Around 2.8% of the sample goes to the ten largest clones. In the ViraFEST assay, PBMC were stimulated with viral peptide pools, and antigen-specific CD4+ T cell clonotypes were then identified by expansion using TCR sequencing. After less than 13 days of culture, CD4+ T cells were isolated with the EasySep CD4+ T cell isolation kit. Healthy vaccine recipients had no prior SARS-CoV-2 infection, confirmed by negative nucleocapsid antibodies before and after vaccination.

The specimen comprised CD4+ T cells from PBMCs cultured with HCoV-NL63 spike peptides, sampled before COVID-19 vaccination. What the cell subset or site label conveys for this sample: HCoV-NL63 spike overlapping peptide pool stimulation. Source of these receptors: a human donor who received a COVID-19 vaccine.

The chain recombines TRBV6-5 with TRBJ2-6; no firm D call. V lost 6 bases and J 2 bases, leaving 8 bases between the germline ends. The CDR3 contains 14 residues. CDR1 is MNHEY and CDR2 is SVGAGI in the germline V gene. CDR3 residues: CASSAIAGANVLTF. The CDR3 nucleotides are TGTGCCAGCAGCGCTATAGCTGGGGCCAACGTCCTGACTTTC.

The V call is TRBV19, the J call TRBJ2-5; 9 bases are a match to TRBD1. J gave up 5 bases and V 6 bases, and 7 bases lay outside the gene matches. The V gene's germline CDR1 is LNHDA and CDR2 SQIVND (reference sequence). The CDR3 sequence is 14 residues long. CDR3 in amino acids: CASRPTGGGETQYF. The CDR3 DNA reads TGTGCCAGTAGGCCTACAGGGGGCGGTGAGACCCAGTACTTC.

V gene TRBV19 combines with J gene TRBJ1-2, with 7 bases aligning to TRBD1. This CDR3 is 12 amino acids long. CDR1 and CDR2 from the germline V gene are LNHDA and SQIVND (reference sequence). V trimming: 7 bases; J trimming: 3 bases; junction bases outside the gene matches: 2. CDR3: CASTDRDYGYTF. CDR3 coding DNA: TGTGCCAGTACCGACAGGGACTATGGCTACACCTTC.

CDR3 in amino acids: CASSYRPEANYGYTF. CDR3 bases: TGTGCCAGCAGTTACAGGCCGGAAGCTAACTATGGCTACACCTTC. The rearrangement links TRBV6-5 to TRBJ1-2; D is unclear. Germline lookup yields CDR1 MNHEY and CDR2 SVGAGI. V lost 2 bases and J 0 bases, leaving 10 bases between the germline ends. The CDR3 runs to 15 residues.

The J gene is TRBJ1-2, the V gene TRBV23-1; D is possibly TRBD1 (6 bases). TRBV23-1 has ORF status, its function being uncertain. CDR3 length: 16 residues. The V and J ends lost 0 bases and 0 bases respectively, with 11 bases between them. CDR3 sequence reads: CASSQSDRQSNYGYTF. The CDR3 DNA is TGCGCCAGCAGTCAATCGGACAGACAGTCTAACTATGGCTACACCTTC.

The genes are TRBV6-1 and TRBJ2-5; 11 bases are a match to TRBD2. Germline values: CDR1 MNHNS, CDR2 SASEGT. The CDR3 extends over 16 amino acids. V shed 2 bases and J 3 bases; nucleotides not matched to a gene: 5. CDR3 nucleotides: TGTGCCAGCAGTGAATGGTTACTAGCGGGGGAAGAGACCCAGTACTTC. It translates to CASSEWLLAGEETQYF.

This chain links TRBV11-1 with TRBJ2-2, with D perhaps matching TRBD1 (6 bases). V shed 5 bases and J shed 4 bases, with 17 bases lying between them. The CDR3 contains 16 residues. Germline V gives CDR1 SGHAT, CDR2 FQDESV (reference sequence). The CDR3 loop is CASSHGQFRITGELFF. In DNA, the CDR3 is TGTGCCAGCAGCCACGGACAGTTTCGCATCACCGGGGAGCTGTTTTTT.

The gene calls are TRBV6-2 or TRBV6-3 and TRBJ2-7; TRBD1 agrees at 7 bases. Germline CDR1 and CDR2: MNHEY and SVGEGT. Trimming cost V 0 bases and J 3 bases; bases outside gene matches: 8. The length of the CDR3 is 16 residues. The CDR3 protein is CASSYSNRGPLYEQYV. CDR3 bases: TGTGCCAGCAGTTACTCGAATAGGGGGCCCCTCTACGAGCAGTACGTC.

This chain uses TRBV10-3 with TRBJ2-5, with D perhaps matching TRBD1 (6 bases). The germline gives CDR1 ENHRY, CDR2 SYGVKD. V dropped 3 bases and J dropped 7 bases, with 15 bases sitting between them. CDR3 length equals 14 residues. The CDR3 DNA follows: TGTGCCATCAGTGACTATTTGGGGGCATCGACCCAGTACTTC. The encoded protein is CAISDYLGASTQYF.

This chain joins TRBV4-3 and TRBJ2-5; no definite D call. The V end lost 0 bases, the J end lost 1 base, and 6 bases lay between the germline ends. This CDR3 comprises 14 residues. Germline V gene data show CDR1 as LGHNA and CDR2 as YSLEER. This chain's CDR3 is CASSQDSLQETQYF. CDR3 DNA: TGCGCCAGCAGCCAAGATAGCCTCCAAGAGACCCAGTACTTC.

In this sample, this clone turned up a few times. The V call is TRBV15, the J call TRBJ1-3; no firm D call. The CDR3 runs to 13 residues. Germline V CDR1 and CDR2: LNHNV, YYDKDF (reference sequence). V was pared by 8 bases and J by 4 bases, with 12 bases between. The CDR3 bases are TGTGCCACCTCAACTGACCACGGAAACACCATATATTTT. Its protein product is CATSTDHGNTIYF.

The J gene is TRBJ2-7, the V gene TRBV18, with 7 bases lining up with TRBD2. J gave up 7 bases and V 2 bases, and 11 bases lay outside the gene matches. This CDR3 contains 15 residues. Germline-derived CDR1 and CDR2 are KGHSH and LQKENI. CDR3 nucleotide sequence: TGTGCCAGCTCACCAACGGGTAGCCCGGGGGGAGAGCAGTACGTC. Amino acid sequence: CASSPTGSPGGEQYV.

This sequence joins TRBV30 and TRBJ2-5, with D possibly being TRBD2 (6 bases). The germline gives CDR1 GTSNPN, CDR2 SVGIG (reference sequence). V lost 3 bases, J lost 4 bases, and 12 bases lay in between. The CDR3 is made up of 13 amino acids. As DNA, the CDR3 is TGTGCCTGGAGCCGGGACTCTGGAGAGACCCAGTACTTC. This codes for CAWSRDSGETQYF.

This rearrangement joins TRBV7-9 to TRBJ1-2, with D hard to call. The V end lost 3 bases, the J end lost 5 bases, and 7 bases lay between the germline ends. Germline lookup yields CDR1 SEHNR and CDR2 FQNEAQ (reference sequence). CDR3 size: 12 residues. The CDR3 nucleotides are TGTGCCAGCAGCTTCAGAACTTATGGCTACACCTTC. It encodes CASSFRTYGYTF.

This clone showed up just a few times. CDR3 residues: CASSLDRGLSTDTQYF. The CDR3 DNA reads as TGCGCCAGCAGCTTGGACAGGGGGCTCAGCACAGATACGCAGTATTTT. The chain has TRBV5-1 and TRBJ2-3; 9 bases align to TRBD1. CDR1 and CDR2 (germline): SGHRS, YFSETQ. This CDR3 contains 16 residues. V gave up 0 bases and J gave up 0 bases; unmatched junction bases: 2.

The gene calls are TRBV7-9 and TRBJ2-5; TRBD2 matches at 11 bases. CDR1 is SEHNR and CDR2 is FQNEAQ in the germline V gene (reference sequence). Trimming cost V 4 bases and J 2 bases; bases outside gene matches: 6. This CDR3 is 16 amino acids long. This CDR3 reads CASSSLAGVLQETQYF. CDR3 nucleotides: TGTGCCAGCAGCTCACTAGCGGGGGTGCTACAAGAGACCCAGTACTTC.

J is TRBJ1-1 and V is TRBV5-4; TRBD1 aligns across 7 bases. The V gene's germline CDR1 is SGHNT and CDR2 YYREEE (reference sequence). J gave up 0 bases and V 4 bases, and 6 bases lay outside the gene matches. CDR3 length: 15 residues. CDR3 residues: CASSPRTGVNTEAFF. DNA for the CDR3: TGTGCCAGCAGCCCTCGGACAGGCGTGAACACTGAAGCTTTCTTT.

The chain carries TRBV3-1 (or the pseudogene TRBV3-2) and TRBJ1-6, with D perhaps matching TRBD1 (6 bases). This CDR3 comprises 17 residues. Germline assignment: CDR1 LGHDT and CDR2 YNNKEL (reference sequence). V was shortened by 2 bases and J by 4 bases, with 15 bases between the two germline ends. The CDR3 region has the DNA TGTGCCAGCAGCCAATGCTACCGGGACACTTATAATTCACCCCTCCACTTT. It translates to CASSQCYRDTYNSPLHF.

The sample holds a few counts of this clone. This chain connects TRBV3-1 (or the pseudogene TRBV3-2) to TRBJ1-2; 7 bases are shared with TRBD1. Germline V gives CDR1 LGHDT, CDR2 YNNKEL (reference sequence). The CDR3 spans 16 residues. The V segment lost 5 bases and the J segment 5 bases; nucleotides outside the gene matches: 14. CDR3 bases: TGTGCCAGCAGCTCAGGACAGGCAATGTTGGGGTATGGCTACACCTTC. Protein product: CASSSGQAMLGYGYTF.

This chain joins TRBV18 and TRBJ1-3, with D unclear. Germline assignment: CDR1 KGHSH and CDR2 LQKENI. The CDR3 length is 16 residues. V was clipped by 1 base and J by 0 bases, with 10 bases between them. CDR3 DNA: TGTGCCAGCTCACCACGCCCAAATGACTCTGGAAACACCATATATTTT. This translates into CASSPRPNDSGNTIYF.

The rearrangement joins TRBV28 to TRBJ1-1; TRBD1 matches 7 bases. Trimming at V came to 2 bases and at J to 1 base, leaving 4 bases not matched to a gene. There are 15 residues in the CDR3. CDR1 MDHEN and CDR2 SYDVKM come from the germline V gene. DNA of the CDR3: TGTGCCAGCAGTTTAGCCGGGACAGAGAACACTGAAGCTTTCTTT. Translation: CASSLAGTENTEAFF. Based on the CDR3 plus reference TRBV28 and TRBJ1-1, the full variable domain is DVKVTQSSRYLVKRTGEKVFLECVQDMDHENMFWYRQDPGLGLRLIYFSYDVKMKEKGDIPEGYSVSREKKERFSLILESASTNQTSMYLCASSLAGTENTEAFFGQGTRLTVV.